This T cell receptor beta chain was obtained from a study of control samples from healthy donors and cancer patients. Here immunoSEQ multiplex PCR was the method, and the copy in TCRdb shows in-frame clones only, minus some. This table has 150,000 to 200,000 clones, over 85% appearing once. This TCR was sampled from a man aged 30 to 39 in good health. The specimen was blood.

This CDR3 reads CASSQDRTVGDNEQFF. Here the CDR3 DNA reads TGTGCCAGCAGCCAAGATCGGACGGTAGGAGACAATGAGCAGTTCTTC. The J gene is TRBJ2-1, the V gene TRBV4-2, with D unclear. The germline CDR1 and CDR2 sequences are LGHNA and YNFKEQ. This CDR3 spans 16 amino acids. V was pared by 0 bases and J by 5 bases, with 14 bases between.